What follows are 16 T cell receptor beta chains derived from one specimen sequenced in a study of cytomegalovirus exposure and HLA in healthy donors. Primers included in the PCR were 60 Vbeta and 13 Jbeta primers. Generated by immunoSEQ multiplex PCR, the TCRdb table keeps only in-frame clones and is missing some. The sample includes 200,000 to 250,000 clones, more than 75% seen only once; the top ten take around 5.7%. The sequenced sample was PBMCs. Receptors originate from a woman aged 40 to 50 in good health and CMV-seropositive.

The J gene is TRBJ1-3, the V gene TRBV11-3; D is undetermined. The V and J ends lost 3 bases and 3 bases respectively, with 9 bases between them. CDR3 length: 14 amino acids. Germline lookup yields CDR1 SGHNT and CDR2 YENEEA. The CDR3 is CASSLPEHGNTIYF. DNA of the CDR3: TGTGCCAGCAGCTTGCCTGAGCATGGAAACACCATATATTTT.

This chain connects TRBV19 to TRBJ2-7; 11 positions agree with TRBD2. Germline trimming cut 3 bases from V and 3 bases from J; bases unmatched to any gene: 4. The V gene's germline CDR1 is LNHDA and CDR2 SQIVND (reference sequence). The CDR3 has 15 residues. The CDR3 is CASSITGLADYEQYF. CDR3 coding DNA: TGTGCCAGTAGTATTACGGGACTAGCGGACTACGAGCAGTACTTC.

As DNA, the CDR3 is TGCAGCGTTGAAGAGGAGACTAGCGGGGGGCTACCGACCTACGAGCAGTACTTC. Translating gives CSVEEETSGGLPTYEQYF. J is TRBJ2-5 and V is TRBV29-1; 13 bases map to TRBD2. The J call may be incorrect, as the DNA end agrees better with TRBJ2-7. Germline V gene data show CDR1 as SQVTM and CDR2 as ANQGSEA. This CDR3 region has 18 residues.

V usage is TRBV5-4 and J usage is TRBJ2-7; 12 bases map to TRBD2. This CDR3 has 17 amino acids. V trimming: 1 base; J trimming: 0 bases; junction bases outside the gene matches: 5. Germline CDR1 reads SGHNT; CDR2 reads YYREEE (reference sequence). The CDR3 DNA is TGTGCCAGCAGCTTGAAGATGACTAGCGGGGGCTCCTACGAGCAGTACTTC. Protein product: CASSLKMTSGGSYEQYF.

In DNA form, the CDR3 reads TGTGCCAGTAGCTTGGACAGGAACTACGAGCAGTACTTC. It codes for CASSLDRNYEQYF. This chain connects TRBV19 to TRBJ2-7; 7 bases agree with TRBD1. The CDR3 totals 13 residues. The trim removed 6 bases at V and 3 bases at J, leaving 5 bases unmatched. The germline V gene has CDR1 LNHDA and CDR2 SQIVND (reference sequence).

This chain uses TRBV10-3 with TRBJ2-7; D possibly corresponds to TRBD2 (6 bases). V was shortened by 7 bases and J by 0 bases, with 13 bases between the two germline ends. CDR1 and CDR2 from the germline V gene are ENHRY and SYGVKD. The CDR3 length is 14 residues. DNA of the CDR3: TGTGCCATCATTCCCGACGGGGGCTCCTACGAGCAGTACTTC. Translating it yields CAIIPDGGSYEQYF.

This clone has only a few counts. This chain joins TRBV5-1 and TRBJ2-7; 10 nucleotides align to TRBD1. The V gene's germline CDR1 is SGHRS and CDR2 YFSETQ. V shed 4 bases and J 3 bases; nucleotides not matched to a gene: 7. CDR3 size: 15 residues. CDR3 sequence reads: CASSLGQGRHYEQYF. The CDR3 coding sequence is TGCGCCAGCAGCCTGGGACAGGGGAGGCACTACGAGCAGTACTTC.

This chain connects TRBV7-3 to TRBJ2-7; D is possibly TRBD1 (6 bases). The CDR3 loop spans 15 amino acids. With 3 bases removed from V and 6 bases from J, the gap between germline ends came to 18 bases. The germline V gene has CDR1 SGHTA and CDR2 FQGTGA. The CDR3 region is CASSLGAGPSREQYF. CDR3 coding DNA: TGTGCCAGCAGCTTGGGGGCCGGGCCTTCACGCGAGCAGTACTTC.

The chain is built from TRBV7-9 and TRBJ2-7; perhaps TRBD2 as D (6 bases). Germline V gene sequence: CDR1 SEHNR, CDR2 FQNEAQ (reference sequence). The CDR3 is made up of 14 amino acids. Trimming took 6 bases from V and 9 from J, leaving 21 bases between them. CDR3 region: CASSNSPGGVAQYF. The CDR3 DNA follows: TGTGCCAGCAGTAATAGCCCAGGAGGGGTCGCGCAGTACTTC.

This rearrangement joins TRBV9 to TRBJ2-2; the match to TRBD2 covers 9 bases. In germline, CDR1 is SGDLS, CDR2 YYNGEE. After removal of 3 bases from V and 1 base from J, the junction contained 1 base not matched to a gene. This CDR3 comprises 15 residues. CDR3 residues: CASSASGMNTGELFF. In nucleotides, the CDR3 is TGTGCCAGCAGCGCTAGCGGGATGAACACCGGGGAGCTGTTTTTT.

This chain connects TRBV7-9 to TRBJ1-1, with D perhaps matching TRBD1 (5 bases). This CDR3 is built from 14 residues. From germline, CDR1 is SEHNR and CDR2 FQNEAQ (reference sequence). V lost 7 bases to trimming and J lost 5 bases, with 17 bases between them. CDR3 sequence (DNA): TGTGCCAGCACCAGGACGGGGGTAGGGACTGAAGCTTTCTTT. As protein: CASTRTGVGTEAFF.

V gene TRBV6-5 combines with J gene TRBJ1-2, with TRBD1 identical over 8 bases. V was clipped by 0 bases and J by 10 bases; unmatched bases: 7. There are 14 residues in the CDR3. Germline CDR1 reads MNHEY; CDR2 reads SVGAGI. CDR3 nucleotide sequence: TGTGCCAGCAGTTACTCGAGGACAGGGAGCTTCTACACCTTC. Protein sequence: CASSYSRTGSFYTF.

The rearrangement uses TRBV10-3 and TRBJ2-7; D perhaps matches TRBD2 (5 bases). The ends were cut back, 7 bases at V and 4 bases at J, with 11 bases in the middle. CDR1 ENHRY and CDR2 SYGVKD come from the germline V gene. The CDR3 covers 12 residues. The CDR3 is CAIKTGSYEQYF. Here the CDR3 DNA reads TGTGCCATCAAAACGGGAAGTTACGAGCAGTACTTC.

The sample holds a few counts of this clone. This chain uses TRBV11-3 with TRBJ2-3; possible D gene TRBD2, 7 bases. This CDR3 is built from 16 residues. Per germline, CDR1 SGHNT and CDR2 YENEEA. With 0 bases removed from V and 2 bases from J, the gap between germline ends came to 12 bases. CDR3 amino acids: CASSLDGGPHTDTQYF. The CDR3, as DNA: TGTGCCAGCAGCTTAGACGGGGGGCCCCACACAGATACGCAGTATTTT.

This chain connects TRBV5-8 to TRBJ1-1; 9 bases align to TRBD1. V shed 4 bases, J shed 5 bases, and the junction held 6 bases outside the gene matches. The CDR3 runs 14 residues. Germline V CDR1 and CDR2: SGHTS, YDEGEE. The CDR3 sequence: CASSIQGAGTEAFF. The CDR3 nucleotides are TGTGCCAGCAGCATACAGGGGGCTGGGACTGAAGCTTTCTTT.

The V gene is TRBV5-1, the J gene TRBJ2-7; TRBD2 matches at 12 bases. This CDR3 has 15 amino acids. The V gene's germline CDR1 is SGHRS and CDR2 YFSETQ. V dropped 2 bases and J dropped 5; count of bases not matched to a gene: 5. The CDR3 nucleotides are TGCGCCAGCAGCTTAAGACTAGCGGGAGTGGACGAGCAGTACTTC. It codes for CASSLRLAGVDEQYF.